Listed below are T cell receptor beta chains from one sample, sequenced in a study of PD-1 blockade in classical Hodgkin lymphoma. Sequenced by immunoSEQ multiplex PCR; TCRdb stores in-frame clones only, minus some. This sample carries around 12,000 clones, approximately 79% of them seen once, and the ten largest clones take roughly a quarter. Sequencing used CD8+ T cells from blood, obtained at baseline. The receptors originated from a human donor with classical Hodgkin lymphoma. Both conserved end residues are part of each CDR3. D genes are given only for firm matches. Rows give clone size only sometimes, using once, few, many, or a class for an expanded clone.

d_call j_call cdr3_length v_call clone_size cdr3_nt cdr3_aa
TRBD1 TRBJ2-7 17 TRBV10-3 - TGTGCCATCAGTGAGCCAGACAGGGTTCACACGGGGTACGAGCAGTACTTC CAISEPDRVHTGYEQYF
- TRBJ2-3 14 TRBV7-9 once TGTGCCAGCAGCTTAGCAGGTATCACAGATACGCAGTATTTT CASSLAGITDTQYF
- TRBJ2-7 14 TRBV4-2 - TGTGCCAGCAGCCAAGGGGCGGGACGATACGAGCAGTACTTC CASSQGAGRYEQYF
- TRBJ1-1 13 TRBV27 few TGTGCCAGCAGTTTGTCGTCACCCACTGAAGCTTTCTTT CASSLSSPTEAFF
- TRBJ2-7 17 TRBV10-3 - TGTGCCATCAGTGAGTCGTCCGGAGGGGGCGCTTATTACGAGCAGTACTTC CAISESSGGGAYYEQYF
- TRBJ2-3 14 TRBV15 - TGTGCCACCAGCAGATCTGCGGGACTTATGAGGCAGTATTTT CATSRSAGLMRQYF
TRBD2 TRBJ2-7 16 TRBV7-9 - TGTGCCAGCAGTTCCGCGTGGGGCGGGGGCTCCTACGAGCAGTACTTC CASSSAWGGGSYEQYF
- TRBJ1-1 13 TRBV10-3 once TGTGCCATCAGTGAGTCCGGGCGGACTGAAGCTTTCTTT CAISESGRTEAFF
- TRBJ1-4 15 TRBV7-6 - TGTGCCAGCAGCTTAGTCGGGGGGGCTAATGAAAAACTGTTTTTT CASSLVGGANEKLFF
TRBD1 TRBJ2-7 14 TRBV4-3 - TGCGCCAGCAGCCTTGGGACAGGGAAGTACGAGCAGTACTTC CASSLGTGKYEQYF
- TRBJ2-1 16 TRBV6-5 - TGTGCCAGCAGTTACTCGACCCCGTCGGGGGCCCATGAGCAGTTCTTC CASSYSTPSGAHEQFF
- TRBJ2-1 14 TRBV7-6 hyperexpanded TGTGCCAGCAGCTTAGTATTTGGCTACAATGAGCAGTTCTTC CASSLVFGYNEQFF
- TRBJ2-7 11 TRBV2 - TGTGCCAGCAGGCAGGGCTACGAGCAGTACTTC CASRQGYEQYF
TRBD2 TRBJ2-3 19 TRBV7-2 - TGTGCCAGCAGCTTTCGTAGCCCGGGAACGCGGGGGGGCACAGATACGCAGTATTTT CASSFRSPGTRGGTDTQYF
- TRBJ2-7 12 TRBV5-4 few TGTGCCAGCAGCCCTCAGGGGTACGAGCAGTACTTC CASSPQGYEQYF
TRBD2 TRBJ2-7 15 TRBV11-2 - TGTGCCAGCAGCCGGGGACTAGCGGATTCCTACGAGCAGTACTTC CASSRGLADSYEQYF
TRBD2 TRBJ2-3 15 TRBV19 once TGTGCCAGTAGTATAGACGGGGGGGATGCAGATACGCAGTATTTT CASSIDGGDADTQYF
- TRBJ1-1 11 TRBV10-3 - TGTGCCATCAGTCAGGGGTCTGAAGCTTTCTTT CAISQGSEAFF
- TRBJ1-1 14 TRBV6-5 - TGTGCCAGCAGGGGGGGAGGGGGGAACACTGAAGCTTTCTTT CASRGGGGNTEAFF
TRBD2 TRBJ2-7 16 TRBV5-6 - TGTGCCAGCAGCTTTGGGGGACGGGGGGTTTCCTACGAGCAGTACTTC CASSFGGRGVSYEQYF
- TRBJ1-2 17 TRBV6-7 - TGTGCCAGCAGTTACTCGTGCTCAGGAGAGCCATCATATGGCTACACCTTC CASSYSCSGEPSYGYTF
TRBD2 TRBJ2-1 17 TRBV7-9 - TGTGCCAGCAGCTTAGCGATTTTAGCGGGGGGCTACAATGAGCAGTTCTTC CASSLAILAGGYNEQFF
TRBD1 TRBJ1-1 13 TRBV10-1 - TGCGCCAGCAGTGAGACAGGGGTCACTGAAGCTTTCTTT CASSETGVTEAFF
- TRBJ2-2 16 TRBV7-9 - TGTGCCAGCAGCCCCCCGACGGTCACGAACACCGGGGAGCTGTTTTTT CASSPPTVTNTGELFF
- TRBJ2-7 11 TRBV20-1 - TGCAGTGCTAGTGAATCCTACGAGCAGTACTTC CSASESYEQYF
- TRBJ1-5 15 TRBV19 - TGTGCCAGTAGTATAGGTTCCCGGGGGGTTCAGCCCCAGCATTTT CASSIGSRGVQPQHF
- TRBJ1-2 16 TRBV30 - TGTGCCTGGAGTGCACCCCCCGCAGCGACCAACTATGGCTACACCTTC CAWSAPPAATNYGYTF
- TRBJ2-1 14 TRBV6-1 - TGTGCCAGCAGTGAATCAGTGGGCCTAGGCGAGCAGTTCTTC CASSESVGLGEQFF
TRBD1 TRBJ2-7 13 TRBV6-5 - TGTGCCAGCAGAATCGACAGGGCGGGCGAGCAGTACTTC CASRIDRAGEQYF
- TRBJ1-6 14 TRBV2 - TGTGCCAGCGGTGGGGGGCGGACATTGAGGACCCTCCACTTT CASGGGRTLRTLHF
TRBD1 TRBJ2-7 15 TRBV4-3 - TGCGCCAGCAGCCAGACCTACAGGGGCTCCTACGAGCAGTACTTC CASSQTYRGSYEQYF
TRBD2 TRBJ2-7 14 TRBV6-5 - TGTGCCAGCAGCCTCCCGCTAGCGGGGGACGAGCAGTACTTC CASSLPLAGDEQYF
- TRBJ2-7 14 TRBV13 few TGTGCCAGCAGCTTAGCGGACACGTCCTACGAGCAGTACTTC CASSLADTSYEQYF
- TRBJ2-1 18 TRBV19 - TGTGCCAGTAGTATCTCCTACGGGGACCCAGAGACCTACAATGAGCAGTTCTTC CASSISYGDPETYNEQFF
TRBD2 TRBJ2-4 17 TRBV4-2 - TGTGCCAGCAGCCAAGAGGACTGGGAGGGAGCCAAAAACATTCAGTACTTC CASSQEDWEGAKNIQYF
TRBD2 TRBJ2-1 15 TRBV29-1 - TGCAGCGTTGAAGAGACGACTAGCGGACGCAATGAGCAGTTCTTC CSVEETTSGRNEQFF
- TRBJ2-2 14 TRBV25-1 - TGTGCCAGCAGTGCACTTATGGGGGCCCGGGAGCTGTTTTTT CASSALMGARELFF
TRBD1 TRBJ2-5 14 TRBV10-1 once TGCGCCAGCAACGCCCCTAGGGGGCGAGAGACCCAGTACTTC CASNAPRGRETQYF
- TRBJ1-1 11 TRBV29-1 - TGCAGCGTCGAGGAGGGCACTGAAGCTTTCTTT CSVEEGTEAFF
- TRBJ1-2 15 TRBV6-5 few TGTGCCAGCAGTTACATGGGGGGCGCGAGCTATGGCTACACCTTC CASSYMGGASYGYTF
- TRBJ2-3 13 TRBV7-2 - TGTGCCAGCAGCTTAGAGGCTATAGATACGCAGTATTTT CASSLEAIDTQYF
TRBD1 TRBJ1-4 15 TRBV6-5 - TGTGCCAGCAGTTACGGGACAGGAAACGGGGAAAAACTGTTTTTT CASSYGTGNGEKLFF
- TRBJ2-1 9 TRBV6-6 - TGTGCCAGCGGGACGATCGCGTTCTTC CASGTIAFF
- TRBJ2-1 16 TRBV29-1 - TGCAGCGTTGAAGGAGATGGTGACAGCTCCTACAATGAGCAGTTCTTC CSVEGDGDSSYNEQFF
TRBD2 TRBJ2-7 15 TRBV19 few TGTGCCAGTAGTATGGAGGCGGGGGGGCCTTACGAGCAGTACTTC CASSMEAGGPYEQYF
TRBD1 TRBJ2-7 15 TRBV9 - TGTGCCAGCAGCACAACCGGGACAGATATAGACGAGCAGTACTTC CASSTTGTDIDEQYF
- TRBJ2-7 15 TRBV5-4 - TGTGCCAGCAGCTTGGCGGCAGTCGATCTCTACGAGCAGTACTTC CASSLAAVDLYEQYF
- TRBJ2-7 13 TRBV9 - TGTGCCAGCAGCGTAGAAGCTGGGCGTGAGCAGTACTTC CASSVEAGREQYF
- TRBJ1-1 12 TRBV6-6 - TGTGCCAGCAGCCAGGCGGGGGACGGGGCTTTCTTT CASSQAGDGAFF
- TRBJ2-7 13 TRBV5-4 - TGTGCCAGCAGCTTCGGGGAGACCTACGAGCAGTACTTC CASSFGETYEQYF
- TRBJ2-3 15 TRBV7-2 - TGTGCCAGCAGCTTAGATACATCTCCCACAGATACGCAGTATTTT CASSLDTSPTDTQYF
- TRBJ1-2 15 TRBV9 few TGTGCCAGCAGCGAGGGCCTGACAGCTAACTATGGCTACACCTTC CASSEGLTANYGYTF
- TRBJ2-1 12 TRBV15 - TGTGCCACCAGCAGAGAGGGATATGAGCAGTTCTTC CATSREGYEQFF